This T cell receptor (beta chain) was recovered during a study of T cells after yellow fever vaccination. Findings and caveats of the study: The CD4 and CD8 compartments had a small share of their clonotypes in common. Once the booster was given, most primary-vaccination clones reappeared, at about 95% for CD4 and more than 85% for CD8. The bulk population could contribute abundant contaminating clonotypes to FACS-sorted repertoires.

CDR1 is MDHEN, CDR2 SYDVKM, per germline. The CDR3 is 13 residues long. The ends were cut back, 10 bases at V and 7 bases at J, with 19 bases in the middle. TCRdb reprocessed the 5' RACE reads with MiXCR, giving one entry per CDR3 protein. The sample lists 620,000 or so distinct CDR3 sequences; more than 9% were seen once. As concerns this clonotype: The antigen is undetermined.

Material: PBMCs, obtained on the day of the yellow fever booster vaccination. The sequence derives from a man aged 25-45 years who received the YFV17D yellow fever vaccine. The chain employs TRBV28 and TRBJ2-5; no reliable D call. CDR3 sequence reads: CATRRAGIGTQYF. The CDR3 nucleotides are TGTGCCACACGGCGAGCAGGAATCGGGACCCAGTACTTC. The full variable domain, with the rest looked up from reference TRBV28 and TRBJ2-5, is DVKVTQSSRYLVKRTGEKVFLECVQDMDHENMFWYRQDPGLGLRLIYFSYDVKMKEKGDIPEGYSVSREKKERFSLILESASTNQTSMYLCATRRAGIGTQYFGPGTRLLVL.